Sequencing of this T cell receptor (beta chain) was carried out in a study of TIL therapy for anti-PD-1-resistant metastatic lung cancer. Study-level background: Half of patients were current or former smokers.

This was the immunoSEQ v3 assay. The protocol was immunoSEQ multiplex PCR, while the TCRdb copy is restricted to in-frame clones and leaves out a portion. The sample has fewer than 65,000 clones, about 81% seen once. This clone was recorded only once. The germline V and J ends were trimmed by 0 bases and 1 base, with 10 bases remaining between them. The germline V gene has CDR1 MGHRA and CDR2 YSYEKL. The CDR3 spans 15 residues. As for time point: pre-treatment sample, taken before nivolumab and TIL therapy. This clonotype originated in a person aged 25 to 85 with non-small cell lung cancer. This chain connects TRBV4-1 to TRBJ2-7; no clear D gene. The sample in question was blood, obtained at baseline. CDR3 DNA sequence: TGCGCCAGCAGCCAAGAAGGCAGGCAATCCTACGAGCAGTACTTC. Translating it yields CASSQEGRQSYEQYF.